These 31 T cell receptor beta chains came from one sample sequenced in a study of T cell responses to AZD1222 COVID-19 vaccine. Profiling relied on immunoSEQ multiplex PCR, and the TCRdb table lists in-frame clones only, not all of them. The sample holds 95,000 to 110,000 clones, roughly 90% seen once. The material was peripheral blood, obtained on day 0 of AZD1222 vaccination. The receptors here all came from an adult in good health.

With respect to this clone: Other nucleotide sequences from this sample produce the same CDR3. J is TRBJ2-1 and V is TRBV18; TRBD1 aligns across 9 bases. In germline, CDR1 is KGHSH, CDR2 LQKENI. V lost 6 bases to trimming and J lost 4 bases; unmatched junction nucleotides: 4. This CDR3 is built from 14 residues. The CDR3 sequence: CASSPGTGYNEQFF. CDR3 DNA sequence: TGTGCCAGCTCCCCCGGGACAGGGTACAATGAGCAGTTCTTC.

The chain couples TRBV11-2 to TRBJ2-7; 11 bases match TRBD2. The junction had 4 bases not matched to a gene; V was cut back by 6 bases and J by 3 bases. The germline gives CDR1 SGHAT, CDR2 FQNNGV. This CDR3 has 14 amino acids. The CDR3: CASRPGTSGYEQYF. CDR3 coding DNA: TGTGCCAGCAGACCCGGGACTAGCGGCTACGAGCAGTACTTC.

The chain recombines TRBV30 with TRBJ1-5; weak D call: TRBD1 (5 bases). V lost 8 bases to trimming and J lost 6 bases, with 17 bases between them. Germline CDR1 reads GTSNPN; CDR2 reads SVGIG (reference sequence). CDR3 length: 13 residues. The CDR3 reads CAGIWGEGQPQHF. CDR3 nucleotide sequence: TGTGCCGGAATATGGGGGGAGGGTCAGCCCCAGCATTTT.

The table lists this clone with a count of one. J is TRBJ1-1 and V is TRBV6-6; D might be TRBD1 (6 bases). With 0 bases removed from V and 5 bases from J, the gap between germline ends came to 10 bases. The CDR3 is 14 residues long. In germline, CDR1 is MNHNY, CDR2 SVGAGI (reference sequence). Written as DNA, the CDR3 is TGTGCCAGCAGTTACTCGAGCCAGGGGACTGAAGCTTTCTTT. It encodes CASSYSSQGTEAFF.

In nucleotides, the CDR3 is TGTGCCAGCAGTTCGGGGGACAGGGTGTTTGAAAAACTGTTTTTT. Protein: CASSSGDRVFEKLFF. The rearrangement joins TRBV6-5 to TRBJ1-4, with 9 bases matching TRBD1. The CDR3 contains 15 residues. V dropped 4 bases and J dropped 7; count of bases not matched to a gene: 7. Per germline, CDR1 MNHEY and CDR2 SVGAGI.

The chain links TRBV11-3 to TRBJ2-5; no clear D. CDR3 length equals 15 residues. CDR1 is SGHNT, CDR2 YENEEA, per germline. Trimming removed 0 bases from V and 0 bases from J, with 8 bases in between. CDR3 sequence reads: CASSLEYRYQETQYF. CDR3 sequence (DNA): TGTGCCAGCAGCTTAGAGTATCGGTACCAAGAGACCCAGTACTTC.

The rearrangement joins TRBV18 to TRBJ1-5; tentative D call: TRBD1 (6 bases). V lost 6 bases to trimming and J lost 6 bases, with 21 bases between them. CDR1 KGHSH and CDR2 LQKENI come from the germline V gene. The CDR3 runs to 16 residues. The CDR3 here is CASSLSAGAGIQPQHF. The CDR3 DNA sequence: TGTGCCAGCTCGCTCTCCGCAGGGGCGGGGATTCAGCCCCAGCATTTT.

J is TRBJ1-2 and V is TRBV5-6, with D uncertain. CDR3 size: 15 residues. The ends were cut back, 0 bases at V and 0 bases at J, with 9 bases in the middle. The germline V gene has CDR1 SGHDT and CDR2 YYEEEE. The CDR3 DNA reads TGTGCCAGCAGCTTGGACCCCGCCCCTAACTATGGCTACACCTTC. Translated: CASSLDPAPNYGYTF.

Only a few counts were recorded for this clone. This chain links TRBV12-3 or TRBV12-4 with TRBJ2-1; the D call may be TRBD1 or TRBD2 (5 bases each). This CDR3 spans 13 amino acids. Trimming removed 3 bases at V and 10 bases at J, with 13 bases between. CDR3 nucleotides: TGTGCCAGCAGTTTCCGAGACTGGGGGGAGCAGTTCTTC. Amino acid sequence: CASSFRDWGEQFF.

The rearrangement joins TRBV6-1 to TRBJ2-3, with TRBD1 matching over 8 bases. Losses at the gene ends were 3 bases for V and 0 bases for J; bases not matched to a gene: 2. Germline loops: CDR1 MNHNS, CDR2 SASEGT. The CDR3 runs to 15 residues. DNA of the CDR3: TGTGCCAGCAGTGAGGGGACAGGTAGCACAGATACGCAGTATTTT. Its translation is CASSEGTGSTDTQYF.

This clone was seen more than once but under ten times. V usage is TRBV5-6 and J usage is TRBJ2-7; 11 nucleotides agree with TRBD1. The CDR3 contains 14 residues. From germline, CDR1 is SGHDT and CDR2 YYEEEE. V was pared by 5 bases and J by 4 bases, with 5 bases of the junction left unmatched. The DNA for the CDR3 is TGTGCCAGCAGACGGACAGGGGGCAGGTACGAGCAGTACTTC. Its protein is CASRRTGGRYEQYF.

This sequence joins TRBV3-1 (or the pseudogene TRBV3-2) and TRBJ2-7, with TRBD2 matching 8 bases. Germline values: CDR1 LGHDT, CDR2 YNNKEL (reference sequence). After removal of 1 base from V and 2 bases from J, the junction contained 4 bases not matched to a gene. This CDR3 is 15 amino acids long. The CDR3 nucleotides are TGTGCCAGCAGCCAAGCGGCTAGCGGGCCCTACGAGCAGTACTTC. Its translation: CASSQAASGPYEQYF.

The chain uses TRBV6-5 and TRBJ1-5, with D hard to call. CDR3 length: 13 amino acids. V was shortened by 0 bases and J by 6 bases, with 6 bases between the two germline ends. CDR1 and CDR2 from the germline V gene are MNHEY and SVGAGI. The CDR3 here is CASSYSGSQPQHF. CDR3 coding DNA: TGTGCCAGCAGTTACTCTGGGTCTCAGCCCCAGCATTTT.

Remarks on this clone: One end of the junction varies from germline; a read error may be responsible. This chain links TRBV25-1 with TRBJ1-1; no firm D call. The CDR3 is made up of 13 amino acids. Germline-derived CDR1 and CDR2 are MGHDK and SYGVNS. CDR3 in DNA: TGTGCCAGCAGTGAGGGAGGGAACATTGAAGCTTTCTTT. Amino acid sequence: CASSEGGNIEAFF.

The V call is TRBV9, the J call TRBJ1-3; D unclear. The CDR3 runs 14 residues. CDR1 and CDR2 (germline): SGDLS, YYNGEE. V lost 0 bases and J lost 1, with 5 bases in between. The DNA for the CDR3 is TGTGCCAGCAGCGTAGAAACGTCTGGAAACACCATATATTTT. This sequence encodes CASSVETSGNTIYF.

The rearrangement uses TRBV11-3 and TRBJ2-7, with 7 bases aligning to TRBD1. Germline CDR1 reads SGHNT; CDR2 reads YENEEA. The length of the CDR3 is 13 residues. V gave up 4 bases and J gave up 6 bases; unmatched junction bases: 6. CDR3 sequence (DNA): TGTGCCAGCAGCTACCAGACAGGGCGCGAGCAGTACTTC. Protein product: CASSYQTGREQYF. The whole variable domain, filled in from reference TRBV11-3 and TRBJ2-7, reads EAGVVQSPRYKIIEKKQPVAFWCNPISGHNTLYWYLQNLGQGPELLIRYENEEAVDDSQLPKDRFSAERLKGVDSTLKIQPAELGDSAVYLCASSYQTGREQYFGPGTRLTVT.

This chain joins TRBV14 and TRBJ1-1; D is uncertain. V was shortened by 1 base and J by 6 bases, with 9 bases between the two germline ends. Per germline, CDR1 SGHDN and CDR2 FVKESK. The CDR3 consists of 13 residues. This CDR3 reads CASSQVVRAEAFF. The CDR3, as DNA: TGTGCCAGCAGCCAAGTCGTCCGTGCTGAAGCTTTCTTT.

In DNA form, the CDR3 reads TGCGCCAGCAGCTCCGGGACAGGGGGCAACTACGAGCAGTACTTC. This sequence encodes CASSSGTGGNYEQYF. This chain joins TRBV5-1 and TRBJ2-7, with TRBD1 identical over 12 bases. The CDR3 covers 15 residues. Looked up from germline, CDR1 is SGHRS and CDR2 is YFSETQ. Trimming at V came to 3 bases and at J to 3 bases, leaving 4 bases not matched to a gene.

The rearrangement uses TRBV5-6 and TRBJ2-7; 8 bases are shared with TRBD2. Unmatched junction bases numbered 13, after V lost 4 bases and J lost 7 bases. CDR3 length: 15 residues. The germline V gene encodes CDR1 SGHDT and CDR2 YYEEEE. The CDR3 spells CASSPFRAGVGEQYF. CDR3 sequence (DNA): TGTGCCAGCAGCCCGTTTCGAGCGGGAGTGGGGGAGCAGTACTTC. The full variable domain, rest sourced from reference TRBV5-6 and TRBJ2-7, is DAGVTQSPTHLIKTRGQQVTLRCSPKSGHDTVSWYQQALGQGPQFIFQYYEEEERQRGNFPDRFSGHQFPNYSSELNVNALLLGDSALYLCASSPFRAGVGEQYFGPGTRLTVT.

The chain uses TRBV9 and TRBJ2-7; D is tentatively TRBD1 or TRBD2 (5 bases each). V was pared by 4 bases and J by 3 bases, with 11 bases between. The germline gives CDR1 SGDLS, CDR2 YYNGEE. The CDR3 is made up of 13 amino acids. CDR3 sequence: CASSLLGGYEQYF. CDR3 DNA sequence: TGTGCCAGCAGCCTACTTGGGGGCTACGAGCAGTACTTC. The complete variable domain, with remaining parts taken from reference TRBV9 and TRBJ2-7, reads DSGVTQTPKHLITATGQRVTLRCSPRSGDLSVYWYQQSLDQGLQFLIQYYNGEERAKGNILERFSAQQFPDLHSELNLSSLELGDSALYFCASSLLGGYEQYFGPGTRLTVT.

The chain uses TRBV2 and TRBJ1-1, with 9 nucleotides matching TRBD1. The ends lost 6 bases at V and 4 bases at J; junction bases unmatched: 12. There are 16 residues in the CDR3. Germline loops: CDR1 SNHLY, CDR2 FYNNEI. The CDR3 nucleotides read TGTGCCAGCAGCTCACAGGGGGCGGGTTTAGGCACTGAAGCTTTCTTT. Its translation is CASSSQGAGLGTEAFF.

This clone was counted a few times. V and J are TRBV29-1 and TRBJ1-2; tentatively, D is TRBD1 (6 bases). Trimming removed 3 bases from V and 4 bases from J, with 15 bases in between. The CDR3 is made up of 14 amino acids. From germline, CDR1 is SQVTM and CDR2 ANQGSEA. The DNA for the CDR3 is TGCAGCGTTGATTCGAACGGGGGCGGCTATGGCTACACCTTC. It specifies CSVDSNGGGYGYTF.

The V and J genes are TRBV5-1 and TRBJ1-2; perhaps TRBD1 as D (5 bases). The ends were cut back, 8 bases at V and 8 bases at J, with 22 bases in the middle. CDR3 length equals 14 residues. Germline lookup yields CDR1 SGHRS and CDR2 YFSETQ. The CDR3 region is CASRDAPGGDGYTF. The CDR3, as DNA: TGCGCCAGTAGGGACGCCCCGGGAGGAGACGGCTACACCTTC.

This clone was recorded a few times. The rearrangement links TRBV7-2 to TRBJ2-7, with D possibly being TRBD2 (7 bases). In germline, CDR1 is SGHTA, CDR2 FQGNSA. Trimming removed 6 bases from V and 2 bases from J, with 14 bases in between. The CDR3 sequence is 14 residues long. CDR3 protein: CASSPQGGAYEQYF. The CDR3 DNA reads TGTGCCAGCAGTCCACAGGGAGGGGCCTACGAGCAGTACTTC. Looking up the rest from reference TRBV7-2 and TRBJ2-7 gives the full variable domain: GAGVSQSPSNKVTEKGKDVELRCDPISGHTALYWYRQSLGQGLEFLIYFQGNSAPDKSGLPSDRFSAERTGGSVSTLTIQRTQQEDSAVYLCASSPQGGAYEQYFGPGTRLTVT.

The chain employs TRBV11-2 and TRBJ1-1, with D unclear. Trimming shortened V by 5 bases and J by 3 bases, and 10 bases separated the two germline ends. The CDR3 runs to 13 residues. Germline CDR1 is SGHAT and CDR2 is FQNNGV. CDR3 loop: CASSEAIYTEAFF. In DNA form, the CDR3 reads TGTGCCAGCAGCGAGGCGATTTACACTGAAGCTTTCTTT.

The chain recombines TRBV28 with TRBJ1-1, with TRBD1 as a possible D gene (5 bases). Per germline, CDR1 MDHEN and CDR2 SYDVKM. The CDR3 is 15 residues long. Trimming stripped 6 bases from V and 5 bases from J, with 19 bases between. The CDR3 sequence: CASSPPSRGRTEAFF. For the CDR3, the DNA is TGTGCCAGCAGCCCCCCATCACGGGGCCGAACTGAAGCTTTCTTT.

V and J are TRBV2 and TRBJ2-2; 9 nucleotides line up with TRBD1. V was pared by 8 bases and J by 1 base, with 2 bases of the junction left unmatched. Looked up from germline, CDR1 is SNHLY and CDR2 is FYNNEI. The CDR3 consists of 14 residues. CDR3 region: CASWGQGNTGELFF. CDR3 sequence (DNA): TGTGCCAGCTGGGGACAGGGGAACACCGGGGAGCTGTTTTTT.

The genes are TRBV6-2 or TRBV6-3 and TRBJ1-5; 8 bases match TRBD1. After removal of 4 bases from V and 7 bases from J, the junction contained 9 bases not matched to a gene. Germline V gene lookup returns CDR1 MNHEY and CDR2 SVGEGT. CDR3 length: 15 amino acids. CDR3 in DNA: TGTGCCAGCAGTTCCTCGGACAGGGCGAGACAGCCCCAGCATTTT. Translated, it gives CASSSSDRARQPQHF.

The CDR3: CASSPPGGGYTF. Written as DNA, the CDR3 is TGTGCCAGCAGCCCTCCCGGGGGTGGCTACACCTTC. The rearrangement links TRBV14 to TRBJ1-2, with TRBD1 as a possible D gene (5 bases). Germline values: CDR1 SGHDN, CDR2 FVKESK. Trimming stripped 4 bases from V and 7 bases from J, with 10 bases between. This CDR3 is 12 amino acids long.

Here the CDR3 reads CASSSRTTQLSNEQFF. In DNA form, the CDR3 reads TGTGCCAGCAGCTCCAGGACTACTCAACTTTCGAATGAGCAGTTCTTC. J is TRBJ2-1 and V is TRBV5-4; D may be TRBD2 (6 bases). CDR3 length: 16 residues. From germline, CDR1 is SGHNT and CDR2 YYREEE (reference sequence). Trimming pared 3 bases from V and 7 bases from J, leaving 20 bases between. The full variable domain, its missing parts supplied by reference TRBV5-4 and TRBJ2-1, is ETGVTQSPTHLIKTRGQQVTLRCSSQSGHNTVSWYQQALGQGPQFIFQYYREEENGRGNFPPRFSGLQFPNYSSELNVNALELDDSALYLCASSSRTTQLSNEQFFGPGTRLTVL.

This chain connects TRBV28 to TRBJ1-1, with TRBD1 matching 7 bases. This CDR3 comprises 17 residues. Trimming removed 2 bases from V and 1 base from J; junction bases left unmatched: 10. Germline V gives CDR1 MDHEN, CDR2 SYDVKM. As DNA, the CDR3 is TGTGCCAGCAGTTTAACCCCCTCCTCAGGGGGGAACACTGAAGCTTTCTTT. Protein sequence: CASSLTPSSGGNTEAFF.